Only one count was recorded for the clone carrying this T cell receptor beta chain. The data were obtained in a study of blood T cell repertoires in COVID-19. Trimming took 4 bases from V and 1 from J; bases not matched to a gene: 10. Germline V CDR1 and CDR2: SGDLS, YYNGEE. The CDR3 sequence is 17 residues long. Some clones are missing from TCRdb's copy, which holds only in-frame ones; the method was immunoSEQ multiplex PCR. The sample consists of more than 200,000 clones, around nine tenths of them appearing once. The clonotype was recovered from a man younger than 45 in a cohort exposed to, infected with or recovered from COVID-19 (not recorded which). The chain links TRBV9 to TRBJ2-2; 7 bases are a match to TRBD2. What was sequenced was PBMCs or T cells enriched from blood (not recorded which). CDR3 bases: TGTGCCAGCAGCCCGGATTGGGGGACTATGAACACCGGGGAGCTGTTTTTT. As protein: CASSPDWGTMNTGELFF.